This T cell receptor (beta chain) was recovered during a study of blood T cell repertoires in COVID-19. Study in general: PBMCs, B-cell-depleted T cells, or T cells were the source of the cDNA or gDNA that made up the material.

Original methodology: The assay estimated nucleated cells by amplifying reference gene primers. Measured with immunoSEQ multiplex PCR; TCRdb has only the in-frame clones, and not every one. V, J and clone size are those of that table, while D and trimming were read from the DNA. The data hold some 180,000 clones, with 84% observed a single time. The sequence was obtained from a human donor in a cohort sampled during active COVID-19. Sample: peripheral blood.

Written as DNA, the CDR3 is TGTGCCAGCAGTTCCGCGGGACAGGGGGGCTACACCTTC. This sequence encodes CASSSAGQGGYTF. The chain is built from TRBV27 and TRBJ1-2, with 10 positions matching TRBD1. The CDR3 length is 13 residues. Germline trimming cut 4 bases from V and 8 bases from J; bases unmatched to any gene: 4. In germline, CDR1 is MNHEY, CDR2 SMNVEV (reference sequence).